A selection of T cell receptor beta chains follows, all from one sample in a study of cytomegalovirus exposure and HLA in healthy donors. TCRdb's copy holds only in-frame clones and misses some; the assay was immunoSEQ multiplex PCR. The sample lists over 75,000 clones; under 80% were seen once. Sequences were obtained from PBMCs. The receptors come from a man aged 35-49 years in good health and CMV-seropositive. Both conserved end residues are part of each CDR3. D genes are given only for firm matches. The listing skips clone size in some rows; elsewhere it reads once, few, many or a size class.

j_gene,v_gene,d_gene,len,abundance,CDR3aa,CDR3nt
TRBJ2-7,TRBV5-1,-,13,-,CASSPQSSYEQYF,TGCGCCAGCAGCCCTCAAAGCTCCTACGAGCAGTACTTC
TRBJ2-5,TRBV27,TRBD1,15,few,CASSPKETGGETQYF,TGTGCCAGCAGTCCCAAAGAGACAGGGGGCGAGACCCAGTACTTC
TRBJ2-7,TRBV11-2,TRBD2,14,-,CASSLVGGVGEQYF,TGTGCCAGCAGCTTAGTGGGAGGGGTTGGCGAGCAGTACTTC
TRBJ2-7,TRBV9,TRBD1,15,-,CASSVTGTGGYEQYF,TGTGCCAGCAGCGTTACCGGGACAGGGGGCTACGAGCAGTACTTC
TRBJ2-1,TRBV5-6,-,17,-,CASSLALLAGASLEQFF,TGTGCCAGCAGCTTGGCCCTGCTAGCAGGGGCCTCCCTTGAACAGTTCTTC
TRBJ2-3,TRBV5-1,-,15,-,CASSLDRPSTDTQYF,TGCGCCAGCAGCTTGGACAGGCCTAGCACAGATACGCAGTATTTT
TRBJ2-7,TRBV5-4,TRBD1,15,-,CASSLGQGGTYEQYF,TGTGCCAGCAGCTTGGGACAGGGGGGAACCTACGAGCAGTACTTC
TRBJ2-1,TRBV9,TRBD1,14,-,CASSTHRGGGEQFF,TGTGCCAGCAGCACCCACAGGGGTGGGGGTGAGCAGTTCTTC
TRBJ2-5,TRBV7-9,TRBD1,15,few,CSSSLSGQPEETQYF,TGTTCCAGCAGCTTATCGGGACAGCCGGAGGAGACCCAGTACTTC
TRBJ2-7,TRBV27,-,17,-,CASSLSWRDLSGREQYF,TGTGCCAGCAGTTTATCCTGGCGGGACCTCTCTGGTAGGGAGCAGTACTTC
TRBJ2-2,TRBV11-3,-,15,-,CASSFDGTTTGELFF,TGTGCCAGCAGCTTTGACGGGACAACCACCGGGGAGCTGTTTTTT
TRBJ1-1,TRBV5-4,-,14,few,CASSLDIKNTEAFF,TGTGCCAGCAGCTTGGACATAAAGAACACTGAAGCTTTCTTT
TRBJ2-2,TRBV9,TRBD1,16,-,CASSSRGDSNTGELFF,TGTGCCAGCAGCTCGAGAGGGGACAGTAACACCGGGGAGCTGTTTTTT
TRBJ1-1,TRBV5-1,-,13,-,CASRPPRNTEAFF,TGCGCCAGCAGGCCGCCGAGGAACACTGAAGCTTTCTTT
TRBJ2-7,TRBV5-1,-,13,-,CASSLRGLGEQYF,TGCGCCAGCAGCTTGCGGGGGTTAGGCGAGCAGTACTTC
TRBJ2-7,TRBV4-1,-,11,-,CASRDNSEQYF,TGCGCCAGCAGAGACAACTCTGAGCAGTACTTC
TRBJ2-3,TRBV15,-,14,-,CATSPYRAVDTQYF,TGTGCCACCAGCCCTTACAGGGCCGTAGATACGCAGTATTTT
TRBJ1-2,TRBV6-1,-,13,-,CASSEQRQGGYTF,TGTGCCAGCAGTGAACAAAGACAAGGTGGCTACACCTTC
TRBJ1-6,TRBV27,-,18,-,CASSFLPAGPGSVSPLHF,TGTGCCAGCAGTTTTCTTCCCGCCGGTCCCGGGTCGGTCTCACCCCTCCACTTT
TRBJ2-3,TRBV4-2,-,16,-,CASSQGPGLSTDTQYF,TGTGCCAGCAGCCAAGGGCCGGGACTTAGCACAGATACGCAGTATTTT
TRBJ2-5,TRBV7-8,TRBD2,17,-,CASSLESGRRWGETQYF,TGTGCCAGCAGCCTGGAGAGCGGGAGGCGATGGGGGGAGACCCAGTACTTC
TRBJ1-1,TRBV2,-,12,-,CASRYSSTEAFF,TGTGCCAGCAGGTACAGCAGCACTGAAGCTTTCTTT
TRBJ1-2,TRBV5-6,-,15,-,CASSLTGLNSYGYTF,TGTGCCAGCAGCTTAACCGGGTTGAACTCCTATGGCTACACCTTC
TRBJ1-1,TRBV9,-,14,once,CASSAGGLNTEAFF,TGTGCCAGCAGCGCCGGGGGGTTGAACACTGAAGCTTTCTTT
TRBJ2-1,TRBV10-1,TRBD2,20,-,CASSERLAGVGGRSYNEQFF,TGCGCCAGCAGTGAGAGGCTAGCGGGAGTGGGAGGGAGGTCCTACAATGAGCAGTTCTTC
TRBJ2-7,TRBV5-1,TRBD1,14,-,CASSQGQGRNEQYF,TGCGCCAGCAGCCAGGGACAGGGGAGGAACGAGCAGTACTTC
TRBJ2-7,TRBV25-1,TRBD2,14,-,CASRSAGGSYEQYF,TGTGCCAGCAGGTCAGCGGGAGGGTCCTACGAGCAGTACTTC
TRBJ2-3,TRBV5-1,-,19,-,CASSFGGGNSGISTDTQYF,TGCGCCAGCAGCTTTGGCGGTGGGAATAGCGGTATAAGCACAGATACGCAGTATTTT
TRBJ1-1,TRBV5-1,TRBD1,15,-,CASSLFGTGELEAFF,TGCGCCAGCAGCTTGTTTGGGACAGGGGAATTGGAAGCTTTCTTT
TRBJ1-5,TRBV19,-,14,once,CASTTGSSNQPQHF,TGTGCCAGTACCACAGGGAGTAGCAATCAGCCCCAGCATTTT
TRBJ1-1,TRBV5-1,TRBD1,13,-,CASSGQGGTEAFF,TGCGCCAGCAGCGGACAGGGTGGGACTGAAGCTTTCTTT
TRBJ2-1,TRBV7-9,TRBD2,18,-,CASSLAGLAGGRDNEQFF,TGTGCCAGCAGCTTAGCAGGACTAGCGGGAGGGAGAGACAATGAGCAGTTCTTC
TRBJ1-4,TRBV27,TRBD1,13,-,CASSDRAREKLFF,TGTGCCAGCAGCGACAGGGCAAGGGAAAAACTGTTTTTT
TRBJ2-1,TRBV29-1,-,15,-,CSVSPSGQGYNEQFF,TGCAGCGTATCCCCATCGGGGCAGGGGTACAATGAGCAGTTCTTC
TRBJ2-1,TRBV7-9,-,12,-,CASSLDPRNVFF,TGTGCCAGCAGCTTAGACCCTAGGAATGTGTTCTTC
TRBJ2-7,TRBV6-5,TRBD1,13,-,CASRRQGSYEQYF,TGTGCCAGCAGGCGACAGGGAAGCTACGAGCAGTACTTC
TRBJ2-7,TRBV25-1,-,15,-,CASSPLQPSSYEQYF,TGTGCCAGCAGCCCTCTGCAACCCAGCTCCTACGAGCAGTACTTC
TRBJ2-5,TRBV5-1,-,14,-,CASSRRTEVETQYF,TGCGCCAGCAGCAGACGGACAGAGGTCGAGACCCAGTACTTC
TRBJ2-7,TRBV7-2,TRBD2,19,once,CASSLGLAGDSYERGGQYF,TGTGCCAGCAGCTTAGGACTAGCGGGTGACTCCTACGAGAGGGGCGGGCAGTACTTC
TRBJ2-7,TRBV11-2,TRBD1,13,once,CASSLGTGYEQYF,TGTGCCAGCAGCTTAGGGACAGGCTACGAGCAGTACTTC